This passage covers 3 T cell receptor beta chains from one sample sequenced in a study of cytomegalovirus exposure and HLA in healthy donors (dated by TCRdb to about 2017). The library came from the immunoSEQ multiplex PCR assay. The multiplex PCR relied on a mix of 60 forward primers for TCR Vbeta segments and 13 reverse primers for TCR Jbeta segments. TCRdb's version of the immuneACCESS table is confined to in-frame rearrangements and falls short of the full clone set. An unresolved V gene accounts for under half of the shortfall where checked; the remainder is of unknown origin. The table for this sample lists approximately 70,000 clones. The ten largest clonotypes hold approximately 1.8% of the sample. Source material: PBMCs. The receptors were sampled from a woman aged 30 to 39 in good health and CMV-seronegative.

CDR3 region: CASSSGLAGVEQFF. CDR3 DNA sequence: TGTGCCAGCAGCTCTGGACTAGCGGGGGTGGAGCAGTTCTTC. The chain links TRBV5-4 to TRBJ2-1, with 13 bases that match TRBD2. The V gene end was trimmed by 3 bases and the J gene end by 10 bases; junction bases not matched to a gene: 4. Germline CDR1 reads SGHNT; CDR2 reads YYREEE (reference sequence). The CDR3 runs to 14 residues.

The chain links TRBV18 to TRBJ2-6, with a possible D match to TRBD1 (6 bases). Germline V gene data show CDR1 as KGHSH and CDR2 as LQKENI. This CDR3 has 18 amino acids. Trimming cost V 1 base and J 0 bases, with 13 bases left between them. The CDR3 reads CASSPQRQERSGANVLTF. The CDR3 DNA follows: TGTGCCAGCTCACCACAAAGACAGGAACGCTCTGGGGCCAACGTCCTGACTTTC.

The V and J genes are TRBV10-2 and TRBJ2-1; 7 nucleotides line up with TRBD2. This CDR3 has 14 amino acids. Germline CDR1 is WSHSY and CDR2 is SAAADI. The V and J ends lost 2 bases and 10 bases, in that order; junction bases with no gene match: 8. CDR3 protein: CASSESGVAGEQFF. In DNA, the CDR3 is TGCGCCAGCAGTGAGAGCGGGGTTGCGGGGGAGCAGTTCTTC.